A selection of T cell receptor beta chains follows, all from one sample in a study of T cell repertoires in cytomegalovirus infection. In TCRdb, the reads were re-called with MiXCR into one record per CDR3 protein. The sample includes about 360,000 distinct CDR3 sequences, 15% to 20% seen only once; the top ten take roughly 9%. The material sequenced was PBMCs. These receptors were collected from a human donor in good health (CMV status not recorded). Some clones in this sample may be carry-over from other donors' samples. Both conserved end residues are part of each CDR3. D genes are given only for firm matches. Clone size is not always given. Where it is, it says once, few, many or a class for expanded clones.

CDR3: CSASRGPDEQYF; DNA: TGCAGTGCTAGTAGGGGGCCGGACGAGCAGTACTTC; size: -; V: TRBV20-1; D: TRBD1; J: TRBJ2-7
CDR3: CSVAGTSEGGTDTQYF; DNA: TGCAGCGTTGCCGGGACTAGCGAAGGGGGCACAGATACGCAGTATTTT; size: -; V: TRBV29-1; D: TRBD2; J: TRBJ2-3
CDR3: CASSTLGTSLNEQFF; DNA: TGTGCCAGCAGCACTCTCGGGACTAGCTTGAATGAGCAGTTCTTC; size: many; V: TRBV7-6; D: TRBD2; J: TRBJ2-1
CDR3: CAISDAEGQKKTSYEQYF; DNA: TGTGCCATCAGTGATGCGGAGGGACAAAAGAAAACCTCCTACGAGCAGTACTTC; size: many; V: TRBV10-3; D: -; J: TRBJ2-7
CDR3: CASSYGQGGNEQFF; DNA: TGTGCCAGCAGCTATGGACAGGGGGGAAATGAGCAGTTCTTC; size: many; V: TRBV7-6; D: TRBD1; J: TRBJ2-1
CDR3: CASSLGGLAGNQETQYF; DNA: TGCGCCAGCAGCTTGGGGGGACTAGCGGGTAACCAAGAGACCCAGTACTTC; size: -; V: TRBV5-1; D: TRBD2; J: TRBJ2-5
CDR3: CSARAPSGEGVYNEQFF; DNA: TGCAGTGCTAGAGCCCCTAGCGGGGAAGGGGTTTACAATGAGCAGTTCTTC; size: -; V: TRBV20-1; D: TRBD2; J: TRBJ2-1
CDR3: CSAKTGNYEQYF; DNA: TGCAGTGCAAAGACAGGGAACTACGAGCAGTACTTC; size: -; V: TRBV20-1; D: TRBD1; J: TRBJ2-7
CDR3: CAISVRLYNSPLHF; DNA: TGTGCCATCAGTGTTCGCCTCTATAATTCACCCCTCCACTTT; size: -; V: TRBV10-3; D: -; J: TRBJ1-6
CDR3: CASSHSREGTDTQYF; DNA: TGCGCCAGCAGCCACTCCAGGGAGGGCACAGATACGCAGTATTTT; size: many; V: TRBV4-1; D: -; J: TRBJ2-3
CDR3: CASSFSAGKAFF; DNA: TGTGCCAGCAGCTTTTCAGCAGGGAAAGCGTTCTTT; size: -; V: TRBV7-6; D: -; J: TRBJ1-1
CDR3: CASSWRGLQETQYF; DNA: TGTGCCAGTAGCTGGCGGGGGTTACAAGAGACCCAGTACTTC; size: -; V: TRBV19; D: TRBD2; J: TRBJ2-5
CDR3: CASSPRLGETQYF; DNA: TGTGCCAGCAGCCCCCGACTTGGCGAGACCCAGTACTTC; size: many; V: TRBV7-2; D: -; J: TRBJ2-5
CDR3: CASSIVQGGTGANVLTF; DNA: TGTGCCAGTAGTATAGTTCAGGGGGGCACTGGGGCCAACGTCCTGACTTTC; size: -; V: TRBV19; D: -; J: TRBJ2-6
CDR3: CASMKKGQGYQPQHF; DNA: TGTGCCAGTATGAAGAAGGGACAGGGCTACCAGCCCCAGCATTTT; size: -; V: TRBV19; D: TRBD1; J: TRBJ1-5
CDR3: CASGESNQPQHF; DNA: TGTGCCAGCGGGGAAAGCAATCAGCCCCAGCATTTT; size: -; V: TRBV6-8; D: -; J: TRBJ1-5
CDR3: CSASAGAGRDEQYF; DNA: TGCAGTGCCAGTGCAGGAGCGGGTAGAGACGAGCAGTACTTC; size: -; V: TRBV20-1; D: -; J: TRBJ2-7
CDR3: CASSYGGQGRQPQHF; DNA: TGTGCCAGCAGTTATGGTGGGCAGGGGCGTCAGCCCCAGCATTTT; size: few; V: TRBV6-2/TRBV6-3; D: -; J: TRBJ1-5
CDR3: CASTSGASGGAWQYF; DNA: TGTGCCAGCACCAGTGGGGCTAGCGGAGGGGCTTGGCAGTATTTT; size: many; V: TRBV7-2; D: TRBD2; J: TRBJ2-3
CDR3: CASSLAAVGGQPQHF; DNA: TGTGCCAGCAGCTTAGCCGCCGTAGGGGGTCAGCCCCAGCATTTT; size: many; V: TRBV7-2; D: -; J: TRBJ1-5
CDR3: CASKWDNLNTEAFF; DNA: TGTGCCAGCAAATGGGACAACTTGAACACTGAAGCTTTCTTT; size: many; V: TRBV12-3/TRBV12-4; D: -; J: TRBJ1-1
CDR3: CASSPGDGYNEQFF; DNA: TGTGCCAGCAGCCCGGGGGACGGGTACAATGAGCAGTTCTTC; size: many; V: TRBV7-9; D: -; J: TRBJ2-1
CDR3: CASSYSGARGWTGELFF; DNA: TGTGCCAGCAGTTACTCGGGAGCTAGAGGTTGGACCGGGGAGCTGTTTTTT; size: -; V: TRBV6-5; D: -; J: TRBJ2-2
CDR3: CASSFGGRTSGGRTQYF; DNA: TGTGCCAGCAGCTTCGGAGGGCGGACTAGCGGGGGACGGACCCAGTACTTC; size: -; V: TRBV5-4; D: TRBD2; J: TRBJ2-5
CDR3: CASSQEPWGYTF; DNA: TGCGCCAGCAGCCAAGAACCCTGGGGCTACACCTTC; size: once; V: TRBV4-1; D: -; J: TRBJ1-2
CDR3: CASSYQGPPGEQYF; DNA: TGTGCCAGCAGCTACCAGGGCCCGCCGGGGGAGCAGTACTTC; size: many; V: TRBV7-2; D: -; J: TRBJ2-7
CDR3: CASSLGPRPANEKLFF; DNA: TGCGCCAGCAGCTTGGGTCCCCGACCAGCTAATGAAAAACTGTTTTTT; size: few; V: TRBV5-1; D: -; J: TRBJ1-4
CDR3: CASHNEFTTGMSGYTF; DNA: TGTGCCAGCCATAACGAATTCACGACAGGGATGAGTGGCTACACCTTC; size: -; V: TRBV12-3/TRBV12-4; D: TRBD1; J: TRBJ1-2
CDR3: CASSKSGEKVEQFF; DNA: TGTGCCAGCAGCAAGAGCGGGGAGAAGGTTGAGCAGTTCTTC; size: -; V: TRBV9; D: TRBD2; J: TRBJ2-1
CDR3: CASNPGPGDTGELFF; DNA: TGTGCCAGCAACCCTGGCCCGGGGGACACCGGGGAGCTGTTTTTT; size: few; V: TRBV11-3; D: -; J: TRBJ2-2
CDR3: CASSLPAGRITEAFF; DNA: TGTGCCAGCAGTTTACCCGCCGGCAGAATCACTGAAGCTTTCTTT; size: -; V: TRBV12-3/TRBV12-4; D: -; J: TRBJ1-1
CDR3: CASSFAGTGELFF; DNA: TGTGCCAGCAGCTTCGCCGGAACCGGGGAGCTGTTTTTT; size: few; V: TRBV11-2; D: -; J: TRBJ2-2
CDR3: CATQGQIGTQYF; DNA: TGTGCCACCCAGGGGCAAATCGGGACCCAGTACTTC; size: many; V: TRBV28; D: -; J: TRBJ2-5
CDR3: CASSFPLGRNAYNEQFF; DNA: TGTGCCAGCAGTTTCCCTTTAGGGAGGAACGCCTACAATGAGCAGTTCTTC; size: -; V: TRBV12-3/TRBV12-4; D: -; J: TRBJ2-1
CDR3: CASSLMAEETQYF; DNA: TGTGCCAGCAGCTTAATGGCTGAAGAGACCCAGTACTTC; size: many; V: TRBV7-2; D: -; J: TRBJ2-5
CDR3: CASSLDGDLNTEAFF; DNA: TGTGCCAGCAGCTTAGATGGCGATTTGAACACTGAAGCTTTCTTT; size: many; V: TRBV7-9; D: -; J: TRBJ1-1
CDR3: CASSLEGTYEQYF; DNA: TGCGCCAGCAGCTTGGAAGGGACCTACGAGCAGTACTTC; size: -; V: TRBV5-1; D: -; J: TRBJ2-7
CDR3: CASSLAGAGGKLFF; DNA: TGTGCCAGCAGCTTAGCAGGGGCCGGGGGTAAACTGTTTTTT; size: many; V: TRBV7-2; D: -; J: TRBJ1-4
CDR3: CASRAFQNIQYF; DNA: TGTGCCAGCAGGGCCTTCCAAAACATTCAGTACTTC; size: few; V: TRBV2; D: -; J: TRBJ2-4
CDR3: CASGSGEGYTF; DNA: TGTGCCAGCGGTTCCGGGGAAGGCTACACCTTC; size: -; V: TRBV6-1; D: -; J: TRBJ1-2
CDR3: CSARVAAGQPQHF; DNA: TGCAGTGCTAGAGTTGCGGCGGGGCAGCCCCAGCATTTT; size: -; V: TRBV20-1; D: -; J: TRBJ1-5
CDR3: CASSQDPGNRVPEQFF; DNA: TGCGCCAGCAGCCAAGATCCGGGGAATAGAGTACCTGAGCAGTTCTTC; size: few; V: TRBV4-3; D: -; J: TRBJ2-1
CDR3: CASSYAPSGRDEQYF; DNA: TGTGCCAGCAGTTACGCGCCTAGCGGGAGGGACGAGCAGTACTTC; size: few; V: TRBV6-6; D: TRBD2; J: TRBJ2-7
CDR3: CASSQFRGGRTEAFF; DNA: TGTGCCAGCAGTCAGTTTAGGGGGGGACGGACTGAAGCTTTCTTT; size: few; V: TRBV7-8; D: -; J: TRBJ1-1
CDR3: CASSLGANNSPLHF; DNA: TGCGCCAGCAGCTTGGGTGCTAATAATTCACCCCTCCACTTT; size: many; V: TRBV5-1; D: -; J: TRBJ1-6
CDR3: CASSPPGYRGTQYF; DNA: TGTGCCAGCAGCCCCCCGGGCTATAGAGGGACCCAGTACTTC; size: many; V: TRBV7-2; D: -; J: TRBJ2-5
CDR3: CASSQDHNYGYTF; DNA: TGCGCCAGCAGCCAAGATCACAACTATGGCTACACCTTC; size: many; V: TRBV4-1; D: -; J: TRBJ1-2
CDR3: CASSEVAGSADEQYF; DNA: TGCGCCAGCAGTGAGGTCGCGGGATCGGCTGACGAGCAGTACTTC; size: few; V: TRBV10-1; D: -; J: TRBJ2-7
CDR3: CASRSLTGSHSYNEQFF; DNA: TGTGCCAGCAGAAGTCTGACAGGGTCCCACTCCTACAATGAGCAGTTCTTC; size: few; V: TRBV28; D: TRBD1; J: TRBJ2-1
CDR3: CASSLWGERKETQYF; DNA: TGTGCCAGCAGCTTATGGGGGGAAAGAAAAGAGACCCAGTACTTC; size: many; V: TRBV7-2; D: -; J: TRBJ2-5
CDR3: CASSQSTGAKNKVYEQYF; DNA: TGTGCCAGCAGCCAATCGACAGGGGCCAAGAATAAGGTCTACGAGCAGTACTTC; size: -; V: TRBV11-2; D: TRBD1; J: TRBJ2-7
CDR3: CASTLRGGWVRETQYF; DNA: TGTGCCAGCACCCTCCGGGGAGGGTGGGTCAGAGAGACCCAGTACTTC; size: few; V: TRBV12-3/TRBV12-4; D: TRBD2; J: TRBJ2-5
CDR3: CASSFGQSTYEQYF; DNA: TGTGCCAGCAGCTTTGGACAGTCGACCTACGAGCAGTACTTC; size: -; V: TRBV5-6; D: -; J: TRBJ2-7
CDR3: CASSLRPNTQYF; DNA: TGTGCCAGCAGCCTCAGGCCCAATACGCAGTATTTT; size: few; V: TRBV12-3/TRBV12-4; D: -; J: TRBJ2-3
CDR3: CATNAGPDRPYSNQPQHF; DNA: TGTGCCACAAACGCCGGCCCGGACAGGCCTTATAGCAATCAGCCCCAGCATTTT; size: few; V: TRBV24-1; D: TRBD1; J: TRBJ1-5
CDR3: CASSREASGHNEQFF; DNA: TGTGCCAGCAGCCGAGAGGCTAGCGGGCACAATGAGCAGTTCTTC; size: many; V: TRBV7-2; D: TRBD2; J: TRBJ2-1
CDR3: CASREKYTGELFF; DNA: TGTGCCAGCAGAGAGAAATACACCGGGGAGCTGTTTTTT; size: -; V: TRBV12-3/TRBV12-4; D: -; J: TRBJ2-2
CDR3: CASSLREWNSPLHF; DNA: TGTGCCAGCAGTTTACGTGAATGGAATTCACCCCTCCACTTT; size: -; V: TRBV12-3/TRBV12-4; D: -; J: TRBJ1-6